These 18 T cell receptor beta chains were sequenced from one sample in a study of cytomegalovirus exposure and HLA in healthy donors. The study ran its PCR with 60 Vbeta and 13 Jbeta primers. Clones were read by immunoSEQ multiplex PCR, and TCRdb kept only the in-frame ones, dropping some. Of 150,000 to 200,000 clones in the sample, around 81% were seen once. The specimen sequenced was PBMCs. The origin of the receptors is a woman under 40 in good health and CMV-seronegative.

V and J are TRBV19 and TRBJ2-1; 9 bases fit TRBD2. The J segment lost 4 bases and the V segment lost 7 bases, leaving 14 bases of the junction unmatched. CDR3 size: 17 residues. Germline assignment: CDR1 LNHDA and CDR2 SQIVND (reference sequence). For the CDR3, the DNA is TGTGCCAGTATGAATAGCGGGAGAGCCTCGGGATACAATGAGCAGTTCTTC. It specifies CASMNSGRASGYNEQFF.

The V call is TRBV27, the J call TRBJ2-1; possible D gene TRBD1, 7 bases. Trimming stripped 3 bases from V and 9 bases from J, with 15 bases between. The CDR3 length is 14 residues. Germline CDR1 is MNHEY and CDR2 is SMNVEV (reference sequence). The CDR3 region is CASSLNRGGAEQFF. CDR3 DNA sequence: TGTGCCAGCAGTTTGAACAGGGGAGGTGCTGAGCAGTTCTTC.

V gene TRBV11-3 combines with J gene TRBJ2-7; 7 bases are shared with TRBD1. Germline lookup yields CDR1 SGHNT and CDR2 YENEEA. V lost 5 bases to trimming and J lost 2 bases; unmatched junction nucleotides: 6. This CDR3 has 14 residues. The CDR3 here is CASSRGQNTYEQYF. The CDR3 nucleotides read TGTGCCAGCAGCCGGGGACAGAACACCTACGAGCAGTACTTC.

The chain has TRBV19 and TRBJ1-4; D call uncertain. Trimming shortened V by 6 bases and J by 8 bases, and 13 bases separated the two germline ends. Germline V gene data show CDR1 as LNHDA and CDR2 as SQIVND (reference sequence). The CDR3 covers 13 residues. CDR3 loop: CASSPPGGEKLFF. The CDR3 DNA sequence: TGTGCCAGTAGCCCACCCGGAGGGGAAAAACTGTTTTTT.

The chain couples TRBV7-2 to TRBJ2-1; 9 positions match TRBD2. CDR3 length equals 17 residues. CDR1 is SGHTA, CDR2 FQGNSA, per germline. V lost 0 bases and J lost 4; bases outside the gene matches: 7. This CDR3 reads CASSLAGASGAYNEQFF. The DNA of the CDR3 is TGTGCCAGCAGCTTAGCTGGGGCTAGCGGGGCTTACAATGAGCAGTTCTTC.

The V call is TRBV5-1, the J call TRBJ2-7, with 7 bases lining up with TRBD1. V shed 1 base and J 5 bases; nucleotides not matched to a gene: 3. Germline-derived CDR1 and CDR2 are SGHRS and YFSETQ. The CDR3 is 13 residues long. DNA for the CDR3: TGCGCCAGCAGCTTGACAGGGGTGAACGAGCAGTACTTC. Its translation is CASSLTGVNEQYF.

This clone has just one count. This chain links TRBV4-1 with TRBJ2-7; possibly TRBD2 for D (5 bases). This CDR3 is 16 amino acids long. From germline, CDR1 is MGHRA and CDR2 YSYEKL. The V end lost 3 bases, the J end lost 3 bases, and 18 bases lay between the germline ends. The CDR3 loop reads CASSHRLFPGSYEQYF. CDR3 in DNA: TGCGCCAGCAGCCACCGCCTCTTCCCGGGGAGCTACGAGCAGTACTTC.

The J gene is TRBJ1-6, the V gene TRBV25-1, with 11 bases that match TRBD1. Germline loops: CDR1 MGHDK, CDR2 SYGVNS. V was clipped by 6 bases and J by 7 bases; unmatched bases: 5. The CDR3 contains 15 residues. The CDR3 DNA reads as TGTGCCAGCAGCGTTCGGACAGGGGGCAATTCACCCCTCCACTTT. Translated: CASSVRTGGNSPLHF.

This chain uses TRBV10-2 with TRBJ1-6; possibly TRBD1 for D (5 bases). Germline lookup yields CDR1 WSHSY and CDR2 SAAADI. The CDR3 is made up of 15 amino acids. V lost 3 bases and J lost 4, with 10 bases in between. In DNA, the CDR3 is TGCGCCAGCAGTGATTATCAGGGTTATAATTCACCCCTCCACTTT. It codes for CASSDYQGYNSPLHF.

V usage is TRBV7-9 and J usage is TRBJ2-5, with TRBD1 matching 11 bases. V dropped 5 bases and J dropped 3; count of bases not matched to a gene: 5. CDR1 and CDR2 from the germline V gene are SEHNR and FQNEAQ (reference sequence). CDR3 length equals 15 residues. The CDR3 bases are TGTGCCAGCAGCCCCGGGACAGGGGGTAAAGAGACCCAGTACTTC. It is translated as CASSPGTGGKETQYF.

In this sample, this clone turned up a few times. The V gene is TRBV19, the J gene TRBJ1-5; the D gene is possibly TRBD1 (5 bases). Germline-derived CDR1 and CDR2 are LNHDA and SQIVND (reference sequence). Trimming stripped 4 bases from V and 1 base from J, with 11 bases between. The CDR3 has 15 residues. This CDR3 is CASSTQGTSNQPQHF. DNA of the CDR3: TGTGCCAGTAGTACCCAGGGTACGAGCAATCAGCCCCAGCATTTT.

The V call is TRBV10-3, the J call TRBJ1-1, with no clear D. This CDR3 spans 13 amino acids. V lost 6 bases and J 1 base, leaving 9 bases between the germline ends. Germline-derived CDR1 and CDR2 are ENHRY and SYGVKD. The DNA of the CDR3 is TGTGCCATCAGACCAAACAGGAACACTGAAGCTTTCTTT. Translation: CAIRPNRNTEAFF.

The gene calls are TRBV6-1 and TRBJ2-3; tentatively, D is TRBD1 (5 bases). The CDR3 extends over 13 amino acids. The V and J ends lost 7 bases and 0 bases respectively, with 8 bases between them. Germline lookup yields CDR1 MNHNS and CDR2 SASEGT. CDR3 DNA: TGTGCCAGCACAAAGGGGAGCACAGATACGCAGTATTTT. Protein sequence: CASTKGSTDTQYF.

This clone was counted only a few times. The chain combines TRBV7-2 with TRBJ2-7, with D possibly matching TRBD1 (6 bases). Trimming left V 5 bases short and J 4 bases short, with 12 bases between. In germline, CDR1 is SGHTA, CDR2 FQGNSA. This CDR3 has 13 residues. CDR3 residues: CASSGPRGYEQYF. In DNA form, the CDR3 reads TGTGCCAGCAGCGGACCCAGGGGTTACGAGCAGTACTTC. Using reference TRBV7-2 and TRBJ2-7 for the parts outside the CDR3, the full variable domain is GAGVSQSPSNKVTEKGKDVELRCDPISGHTALYWYRQSLGQGLEFLIYFQGNSAPDKSGLPSDRFSAERTGGSVSTLTIQRTQQEDSAVYLCASSGPRGYEQYFGPGTRLTVT.

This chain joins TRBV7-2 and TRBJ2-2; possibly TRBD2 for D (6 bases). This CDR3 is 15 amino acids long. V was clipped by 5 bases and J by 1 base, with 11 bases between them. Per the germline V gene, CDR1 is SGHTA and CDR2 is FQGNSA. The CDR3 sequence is CASSRKTRNTGELFF. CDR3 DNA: TGTGCCAGCAGCCGGAAGACTAGGAACACCGGGGAGCTGTTTTTT. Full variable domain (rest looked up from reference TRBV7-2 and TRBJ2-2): GAGVSQSPSNKVTEKGKDVELRCDPISGHTALYWYRQSLGQGLEFLIYFQGNSAPDKSGLPSDRFSAERTGGSVSTLTIQRTQQEDSAVYLCASSRKTRNTGELFFGEGSRLTVL.

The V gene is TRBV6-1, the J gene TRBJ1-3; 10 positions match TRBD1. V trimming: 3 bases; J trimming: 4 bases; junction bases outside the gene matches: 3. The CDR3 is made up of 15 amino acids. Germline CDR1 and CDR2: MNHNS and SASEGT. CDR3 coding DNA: TGTGCCAGCAGTGATGACAGGGGGCACGGAAACACCATATATTTT. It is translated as CASSDDRGHGNTIYF.

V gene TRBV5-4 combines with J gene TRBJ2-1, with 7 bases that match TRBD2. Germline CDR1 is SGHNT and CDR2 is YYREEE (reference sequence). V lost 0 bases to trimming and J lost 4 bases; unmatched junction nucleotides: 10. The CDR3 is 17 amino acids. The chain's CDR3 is CASSLGGRASKYNEQFF. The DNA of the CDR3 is TGTGCCAGCAGCTTGGGAGGGAGGGCGAGTAAATACAATGAGCAGTTCTTC.

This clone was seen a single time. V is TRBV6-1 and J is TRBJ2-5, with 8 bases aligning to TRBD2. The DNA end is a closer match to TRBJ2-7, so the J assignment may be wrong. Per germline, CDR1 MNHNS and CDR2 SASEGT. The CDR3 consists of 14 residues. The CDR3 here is CASSERAGGAEQYF. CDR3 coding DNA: TGTGCCAGCAGTGAAAGGGCGGGGGGCGCCGAGCAGTACTTC.